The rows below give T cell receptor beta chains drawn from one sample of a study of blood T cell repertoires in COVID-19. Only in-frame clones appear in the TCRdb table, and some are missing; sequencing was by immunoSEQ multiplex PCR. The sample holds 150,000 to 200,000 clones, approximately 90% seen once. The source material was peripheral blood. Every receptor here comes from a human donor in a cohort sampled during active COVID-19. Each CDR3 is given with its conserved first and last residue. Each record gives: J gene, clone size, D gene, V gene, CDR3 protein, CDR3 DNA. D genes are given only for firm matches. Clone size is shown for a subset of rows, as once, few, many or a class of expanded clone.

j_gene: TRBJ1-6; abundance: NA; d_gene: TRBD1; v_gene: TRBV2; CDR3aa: CASRIQQGPNSPLHF; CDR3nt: TGTGCCAGCAGGATACAACAGGGGCCTAATTCACCCCTCCACTTT
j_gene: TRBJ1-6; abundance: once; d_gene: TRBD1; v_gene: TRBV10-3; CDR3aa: CAISPGTGVGNSPLHF; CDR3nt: TGTGCCATCAGTCCTGGGACAGGGGTGGGGAATTCACCCCTCCACTTT
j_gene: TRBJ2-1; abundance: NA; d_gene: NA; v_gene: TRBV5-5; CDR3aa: CASSLATRLLYNEQFF; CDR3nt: TGTGCCAGCAGCTTGGCTACCAGGCTTCTCTACAATGAGCAGTTCTTC
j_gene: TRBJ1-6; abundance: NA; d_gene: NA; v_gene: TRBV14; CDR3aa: CASSQDLVEPLHF; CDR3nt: TGTGCCAGCAGCCAAGATCTAGTGGAACCCCTCCACTTT
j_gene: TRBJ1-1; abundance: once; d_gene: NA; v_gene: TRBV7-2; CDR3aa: CASGRPRNTEAFF; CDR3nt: TGTGCCAGCGGTCGCCCGAGGAACACTGAAGCTTTCTTT
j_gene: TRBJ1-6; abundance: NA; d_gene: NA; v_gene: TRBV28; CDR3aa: CASSLGGSYNSPLHF; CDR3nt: TGTGCCAGCAGTTTGGGGGGTTCCTATAATTCACCCCTCCACTTT
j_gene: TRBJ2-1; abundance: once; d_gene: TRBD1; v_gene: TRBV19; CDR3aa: CASSRPDREWNEQFF; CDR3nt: TGTGCCAGTAGTAGGCCGGACAGGGAATGGAATGAGCAGTTCTTC
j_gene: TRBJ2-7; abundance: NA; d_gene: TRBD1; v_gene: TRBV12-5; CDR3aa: CASGLTRTGTSYEQYF; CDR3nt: TGTGCTAGTGGTTTGACCCGGACAGGGACATCCTACGAGCAGTACTTC
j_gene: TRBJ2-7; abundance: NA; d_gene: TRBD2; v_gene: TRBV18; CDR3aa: CASSPLTSGRAPYEQYF; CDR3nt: TGTGCCAGCTCACCACTGACAAGCGGGAGGGCCCCCTACGAGCAGTACTTC
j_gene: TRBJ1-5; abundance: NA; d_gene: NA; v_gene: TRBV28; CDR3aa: CASSLFNQPQHF; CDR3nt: TGTGCCAGCAGCCTTTTCAATCAGCCCCAGCATTTT
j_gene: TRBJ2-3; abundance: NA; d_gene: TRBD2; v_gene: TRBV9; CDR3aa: CASSVGGRAFTSTDTQYF; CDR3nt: TGTGCCAGCAGCGTAGGCGGGAGGGCCTTCACTAGCACAGATACGCAGTATTTT
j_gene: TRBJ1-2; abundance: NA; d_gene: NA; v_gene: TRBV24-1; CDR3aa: CATSDLSRFYGYTF; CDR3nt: TGTGCCACCAGTGATTTGAGCAGGTTTTATGGCTACACCTTC
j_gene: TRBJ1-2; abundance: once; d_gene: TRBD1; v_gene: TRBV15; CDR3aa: CATRLVETGFHGYTF; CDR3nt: TGTGCCACGCGCTTAGTCGAGACAGGGTTCCATGGCTACACCTTC
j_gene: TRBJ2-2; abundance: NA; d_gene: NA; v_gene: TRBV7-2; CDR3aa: CASSLDMRAGELFF; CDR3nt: TGTGCCAGCAGCTTAGATATGAGGGCCGGGGAGCTGTTTTTT
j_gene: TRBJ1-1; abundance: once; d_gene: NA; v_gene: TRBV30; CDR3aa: CAWSVGVPNTEAFF; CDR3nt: TGTGCCTGGAGTGTAGGGGTCCCGAACACTGAAGCTTTCTTT
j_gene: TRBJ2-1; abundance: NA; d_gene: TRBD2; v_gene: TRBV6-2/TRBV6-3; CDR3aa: CASSSLAGGPYNEQFF; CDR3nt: TGTGCCAGCAGTTCCCTAGCGGGAGGGCCGTACAATGAGCAGTTCTTC
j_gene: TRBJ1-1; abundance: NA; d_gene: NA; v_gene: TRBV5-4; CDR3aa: CASSTTRDTEAFF; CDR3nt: TGTGCCAGCAGCACAACCCGGGACACTGAAGCTTTCTTT
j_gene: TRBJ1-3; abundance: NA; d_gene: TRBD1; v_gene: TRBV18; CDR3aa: CASSLRQGDGNTIYF; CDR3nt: TGTGCCAGCTCACTAAGACAGGGCGATGGAAACACCATATATTTT
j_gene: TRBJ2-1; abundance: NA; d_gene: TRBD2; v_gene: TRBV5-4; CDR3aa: CASSSAGTSGSPAGGNEQFF; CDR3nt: TGTGCCAGCAGCTCGGCCGGGACTAGCGGGAGTCCCGCAGGGGGCAATGAGCAGTTCTTC
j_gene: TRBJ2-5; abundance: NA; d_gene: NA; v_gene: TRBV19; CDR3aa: CASSVNPGVQETQYF; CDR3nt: TGTGCCAGTAGTGTGAACCCCGGGGTCCAAGAGACCCAGTACTTC
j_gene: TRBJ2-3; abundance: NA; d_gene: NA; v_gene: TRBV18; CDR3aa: CASSPAADTQYF; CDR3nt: TGTGCCAGCTCACCGGCGGCAGATACGCAGTATTTT
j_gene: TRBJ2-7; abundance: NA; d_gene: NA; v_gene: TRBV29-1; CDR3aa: CSVNRAGTYEQYF; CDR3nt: TGCAGCGTAAACAGGGCAGGCACCTACGAGCAGTACTTC
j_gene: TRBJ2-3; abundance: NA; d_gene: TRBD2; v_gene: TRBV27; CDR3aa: CASSFSGRAFTDTQYF; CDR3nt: TGTGCCAGCAGTTTTAGTGGGAGGGCCTTTACAGATACGCAGTATTTT
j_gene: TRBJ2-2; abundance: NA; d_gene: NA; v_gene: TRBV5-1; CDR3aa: CASSSDGQPNTGELFF; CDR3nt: TGCGCCAGCAGCTCGGACGGACAGCCGAACACCGGGGAGCTGTTTTTT
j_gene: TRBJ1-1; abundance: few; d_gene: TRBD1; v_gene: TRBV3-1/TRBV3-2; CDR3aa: CASSQNRGNTEAFF; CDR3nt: TGTGCCAGCAGCCAAAACAGGGGAAACACTGAAGCTTTCTTT
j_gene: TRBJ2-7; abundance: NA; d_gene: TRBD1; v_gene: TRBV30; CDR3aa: CAWSDGQGKGEQYF; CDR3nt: TGTGCCTGGAGCGACGGACAGGGAAAGGGTGAGCAGTACTTC
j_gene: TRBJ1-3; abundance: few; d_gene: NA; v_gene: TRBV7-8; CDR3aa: CASSPRGTGPGSGNTIYF; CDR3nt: TGTGCCAGCAGCCCGAGAGGTACAGGACCAGGCTCTGGAAACACCATATATTTT
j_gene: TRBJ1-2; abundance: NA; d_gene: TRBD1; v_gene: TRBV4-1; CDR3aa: CASSQGVTGRVAGYTF; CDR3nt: TGCGCCAGCAGCCAAGGAGTGACAGGGAGAGTAGCGGGCTACACCTTC
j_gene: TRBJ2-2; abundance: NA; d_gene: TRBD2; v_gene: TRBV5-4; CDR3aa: CASSWGTSGSIGELFF; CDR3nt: TGTGCCAGCAGCTGGGGGACTAGCGGGAGTATCGGGGAGCTGTTTTTT
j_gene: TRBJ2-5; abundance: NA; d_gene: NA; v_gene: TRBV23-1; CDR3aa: CATSPGLGYQETQYF; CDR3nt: TGCGCCACTTCCCCCGGACTCGGGTACCAAGAGACCCAGTACTTC
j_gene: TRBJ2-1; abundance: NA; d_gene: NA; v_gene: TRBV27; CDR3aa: CASSPRPGTSPVDEQFF; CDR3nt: TGTGCCAGCAGTCCCCGACCCGGGACTTCCCCTGTGGATGAGCAGTTCTTC
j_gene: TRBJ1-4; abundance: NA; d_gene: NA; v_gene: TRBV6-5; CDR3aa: CASSYSTGPGKLFF; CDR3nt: TGTGCCAGCAGTTACTCGACAGGTCCCGGAAAACTGTTTTTT
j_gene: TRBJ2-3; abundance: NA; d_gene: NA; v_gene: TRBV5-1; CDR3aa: CASSLVSGSTDTQYF; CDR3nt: TGCGCCAGCAGCTTGGTGTCGGGGAGCACAGATACGCAGTATTTT
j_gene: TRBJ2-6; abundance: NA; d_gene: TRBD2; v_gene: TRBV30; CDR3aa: CATPRVSGNRSSGANVLTF; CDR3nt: TGTGCCACCCCCAGGGTTAGCGGGAATAGAAGTTCTGGGGCCAACGTCCTGACTTTC
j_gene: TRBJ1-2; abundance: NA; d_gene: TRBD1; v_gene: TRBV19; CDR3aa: CASSIRSGTANYGYTF; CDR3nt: TGTGCCAGTAGTATCCGTTCCGGGACAGCTAACTATGGCTACACCTTC
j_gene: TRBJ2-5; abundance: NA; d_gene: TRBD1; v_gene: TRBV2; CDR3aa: CASSGTGKETQYF; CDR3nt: TGTGCCAGCAGTGGGACAGGCAAAGAGACCCAGTACTTC
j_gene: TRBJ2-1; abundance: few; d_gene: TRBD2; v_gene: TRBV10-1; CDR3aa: CASSESGLADEQFF; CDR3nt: TGCGCCAGCAGTGAGTCGGGACTAGCGGATGAGCAGTTCTTC
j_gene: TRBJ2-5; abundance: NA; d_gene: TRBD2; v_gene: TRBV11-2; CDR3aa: CASSLDSVPGLAVETQYF; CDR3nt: TGTGCCAGCAGCTTAGATTCGGTACCGGGACTAGCGGTAGAGACCCAGTACTTC
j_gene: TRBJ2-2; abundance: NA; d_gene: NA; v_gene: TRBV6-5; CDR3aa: CASSLTFKGAGELFF; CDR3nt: TGTGCCAGCAGTCTCACCTTTAAGGGGGCCGGGGAGCTGTTTTTT
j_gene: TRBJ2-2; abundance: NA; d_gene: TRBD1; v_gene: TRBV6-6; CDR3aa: CASSTGARGYTGELFF; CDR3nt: TGTGCCAGCAGTACAGGGGCCAGGGGATACACCGGGGAGCTGTTTTTT
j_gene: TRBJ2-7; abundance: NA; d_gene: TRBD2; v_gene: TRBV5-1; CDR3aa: CARSWAGAGGTYF; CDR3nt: TGCGCCCGCAGCTGGGCCGGGGCGGGGGGCACGTACTTC
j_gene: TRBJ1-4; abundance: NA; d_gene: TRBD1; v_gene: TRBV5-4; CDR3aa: CASSPGGTGGKEKLFF; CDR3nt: TGTGCCAGCAGCCCGGGGGGAACAGGGGGGAAAGAAAAACTGTTTTTT
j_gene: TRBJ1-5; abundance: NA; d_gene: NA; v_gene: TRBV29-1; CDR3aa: CSVAGIADSPEINQPQHF; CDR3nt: TGCAGCGTTGCTGGGATCGCCGACAGCCCCGAAATTAATCAGCCCCAGCATTTT
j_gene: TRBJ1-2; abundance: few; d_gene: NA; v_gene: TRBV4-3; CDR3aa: CASSQSRGERPYGYTF; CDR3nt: TGCGCCAGCAGCCAGTCGAGAGGCGAGCGCCCCTATGGCTACACCTTC
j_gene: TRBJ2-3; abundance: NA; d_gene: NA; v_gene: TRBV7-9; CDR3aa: CASSLSSFSGTDTQYF; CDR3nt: TGTGCCAGCAGCTTATCTAGTTTCTCGGGTACAGATACGCAGTATTTT
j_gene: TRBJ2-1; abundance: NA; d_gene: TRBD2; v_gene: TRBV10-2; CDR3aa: CASAAGGPWGEQFF; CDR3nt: TGCGCCAGCGCAGCGGGGGGGCCGTGGGGTGAGCAGTTCTTC
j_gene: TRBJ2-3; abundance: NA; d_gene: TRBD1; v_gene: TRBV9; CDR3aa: CASGSPDRGTDTQYF; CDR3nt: TGTGCCAGCGGCTCCCCGGACAGGGGCACAGATACGCAGTATTTT
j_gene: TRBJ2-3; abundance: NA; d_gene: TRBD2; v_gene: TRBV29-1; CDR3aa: CSVLPGLADTQYF; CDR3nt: TGCAGCGTTCTCCCTGGACTAGCAGATACGCAGTATTTT
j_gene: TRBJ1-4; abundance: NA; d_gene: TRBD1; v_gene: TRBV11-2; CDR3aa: CASSSTGGPNEKLFF; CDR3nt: TGTGCCAGCAGCTCCACAGGGGGCCCCAATGAAAAACTGTTTTTT
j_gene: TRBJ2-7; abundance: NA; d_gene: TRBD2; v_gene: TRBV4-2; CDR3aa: CASSQIGLAGGDSYEQYF; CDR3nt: TGTGCCAGCAGCCAAATCGGACTAGCGGGAGGCGACTCCTACGAGCAGTACTTC
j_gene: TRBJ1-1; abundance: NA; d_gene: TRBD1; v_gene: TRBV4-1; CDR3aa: CASSARTGLNTEAFF; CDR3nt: TGCGCCAGCAGCGCCCGGACAGGCCTGAACACTGAAGCTTTCTTT
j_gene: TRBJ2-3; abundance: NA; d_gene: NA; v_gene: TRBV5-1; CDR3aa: CASSLGRAGDTQYF; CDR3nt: TGCGCCAGCAGCTTGGGGCGCGCGGGAGATACGCAGTATTTT